The clone carrying this T cell receptor (beta chain) showed up just a few times. The data derive from a study of blood T cells in healthy people across ages. Sample-barcoded 5' priming and a J-beta primer mix drove a second PCR of about 6 to 12 cycles. TCRdb fed the 5' RACE reads into MiXCR, producing one record per CDR3 protein. The sample has around 800,000 distinct CDR3 sequences, under 80% seen once. Deletions cut 2 bases from V and 0 bases from J, with 12 bases between. The germline CDR1 and CDR2 sequences are LGHDT and YNNKEL (reference sequence). This CDR3 spans 16 amino acids. The TCR sequence derives from a man aged 25-45 years in good health. The sequencing input was blood. The gene calls are TRBV3-1 and TRBJ2-3, with D unclear. The CDR3 sequence: CASSQLPASSTDTQYF. CDR3 DNA: TGTGCCAGCAGCCAACTTCCCGCCTCTAGCACAGATACGCAGTATTTT.